This paragraph covers one TCR beta chain sequence. This specimen comes from a study of preoperative IRX-2 immunotherapy in early breast cancer. Treatment indicated: preoperative locoregional IRX-2 cytokine immunotherapy. Samples came from a phase Ib trial of preoperative locoregional IRX-2 cytokine immunotherapy. The CDR3 loop spans 14 amino acids. Per the germline V gene, CDR1 is SGHRS and CDR2 is YFSETQ. The V end lost 5 bases, the J end lost 6 bases, and 15 bases lay between the germline ends. Clones were sequenced by immunoSEQ multiplex PCR, and TCRdb holds only the in-frame ones, with some missing. The repertoire holds around 30,000 clones, 65% to 85% seen once, with roughly 3.1% in the top ten.

Sample collection occurred from a patient treated with IRX-2 immunotherapy. The chain combines TRBV5-1 with TRBJ2-1; D gene ambiguous. The sequence was obtained from a human donor with breast cancer. The CDR3 here is CASRQVDWFNEQFF. The CDR3 nucleotides are TGCGCCAGCAGACAAGTAGATTGGTTCAATGAGCAGTTCTTC.